The 7 T cell receptor beta chains below all came from one sample that was sequenced in a study of blood T cell repertoires in COVID-19. Libraries were prepared by immunoSEQ multiplex PCR; TCRdb keeps only in-frame clonotypes and omits some of them. Here the sample spans 220,000 or so clones, 84% being singletons. Sequencing used PBMCs or T cells enriched from blood (not recorded which). All receptors come from a woman aged 40 to 49 who had recovered from COVID-19.

V gene TRBV6-5 combines with J gene TRBJ1-2, with TRBD1 as a possible D gene (5 bases). The V gene lost 6 bases and the J gene lost 7 bases, with 18 bases spanning the gap. Germline CDR1 is MNHEY and CDR2 is SVGAGI. CDR3 length equals 14 residues. As DNA, the CDR3 is TGTGCCAGCAGGAGGGATGGGGGGGAGCGTGGCTACACCTTC. As protein: CASRRDGGERGYTF.

The gene calls are TRBV15 and TRBJ1-1, with a possible D match to TRBD1 (5 bases). Trimming cost V 3 bases and J 1 base, with 6 bases left between them. Germline V gene data show CDR1 as LNHNV and CDR2 as YYDKDF (reference sequence). This CDR3 contains 13 residues. The CDR3 DNA is TGTGCCACCAGCAGTGGACAGAACACTGAAGCTTTCTTT. Translated, it gives CATSSGQNTEAFF. The full variable domain, in which reference TRBV15 and TRBJ1-1 provide the parts outside the CDR3, is DAMVIQNPRYQVTQFGKPVTLSCSQTLNHNVMYWYQQKSSQAPKLLFHYYDKDFNNEADTPDNFQSRRPNTSFCFLDIRSPGLGDTAMYLCATSSGQNTEAFFGQGTRLTVV.

The chain employs TRBV19 and TRBJ1-1; D is undetermined. V lost 5 bases to trimming and J lost 1 base, with 8 bases between them. The CDR3 contains 13 residues. Germline V gives CDR1 LNHDA, CDR2 SQIVND (reference sequence). The CDR3 region is CASSANWNTEAFF. CDR3 in DNA: TGTGCCAGTAGTGCCAACTGGAACACTGAAGCTTTCTTT. The entire variable domain, with the rest obtained from reference TRBV19 and TRBJ1-1, is as follows: DGGITQSPKYLFRKEGQNVTLSCEQNLNHDAMYWYRQDPGQGLRLIYYSQIVNDFQKGDIAEGYSVSREKKESFPLTVTSAQKNPTAFYLCASSANWNTEAFFGQGTRLTVV.

This clone was picked up one time. This chain uses TRBV28 with TRBJ2-7, with TRBD2 matching over 7 bases. Germline V gives CDR1 MDHEN, CDR2 SYDVKM. This CDR3 has 17 amino acids. The ends lost 5 bases at V and 3 bases at J; junction bases unmatched: 16. The CDR3 region is CASSPPARWGGDYEQYF. As DNA, the CDR3 is TGTGCCAGCAGTCCCCCCGCTAGATGGGGGGGAGACTACGAGCAGTACTTC.

Remarks on this clone: Other DNA sequences from this sample encode an identical CDR3 as well. This rearrangement joins TRBV5-1 to TRBJ1-5, with 7 bases matching TRBD1. This CDR3 region has 15 residues. The ends lost 2 bases at V and 0 bases at J; junction bases unmatched: 2. In germline, CDR1 is SGHRS, CDR2 YFSETQ. CDR3 loop: CASSLQGYSNQPQHF. As DNA, the CDR3 is TGCGCCAGCAGCTTACAGGGGTATAGCAATCAGCCCCAGCATTTT.

CDR3 in DNA: TGTGCCAGTAGTATAGCACAGGGGGGCACCGGGGAGCTGTTTTTT. This gives the protein CASSIAQGGTGELFF. The chain employs TRBV19 and TRBJ2-2; 8 bases are a match to TRBD1. The CDR3 loop spans 15 amino acids. The J segment lost 4 bases and the V segment lost 1 base, leaving 2 bases of the junction unmatched. Germline V lookup: CDR1 LNHDA, CDR2 SQIVND (reference sequence).

The chain joins TRBV2 to TRBJ2-3; D might be TRBD2 (5 bases). V was pared by 4 bases and J by 2 bases, with 7 bases between. The CDR3 totals 13 residues. Germline V gene sequence: CDR1 SNHLY, CDR2 FYNNEI. The DNA for the CDR3 is TGTGCCAGCAGTGTTCGGGACACAGATACGCAGTATTTT. Translated, it gives CASSVRDTDTQYF.